This T cell receptor (beta chain) came from a study of OX40 agonist ivuxolimab in advanced cancers. Study at large: Cohort: 80% to 85% men, mean age approximately 64, aged about 23 to 79.

Worth noting for this clone: The target antigen is unknown.

The germline V gene encodes CDR1 MDHEN and CDR2 SYDVKM. The CDR3 is 13 residues long. V dropped 10 bases and J dropped 4; count of bases not matched to a gene: 7. Libraries were prepared by immunoSEQ multiplex PCR; TCRdb keeps only in-frame clonotypes and omits some of them. The table lists about 18,000 clones, about 71% of them singletons. Study outcomes and limitations: Within 6 weeks, CD4+ and CD8+ blood T cells expanded clonally at 0.1 to 3.0 mg/kg. CD8+ T cells averaged more expanded clones than CD4+.

The TCR was taken from an adult with an advanced solid tumor such as melanoma, head and neck, liver or kidney cancer. The material was CD4+ or CD8+ T cells sorted from blood, obtained in a trial of the OX40 agonist ivuxolimab. V gene TRBV28 combines with J gene TRBJ2-3; TRBD2 agrees at 8 bases. CDR3 in DNA: TGTGCCAAGCGGGAGAAAGAGGCAGATACGCAGTATTTT. Translation: CAKREKEADTQYF. Full variable domain (missing parts from reference TRBV28 and TRBJ2-3): DVKVTQSSRYLVKRTGEKVFLECVQDMDHENMFWYRQDPGLGLRLIYFSYDVKMKEKGDIPEGYSVSREKKERFSLILESASTNQTSMYLCAKREKEADTQYFGPGTRLTVL.